One sample yielded the 9 T cell receptor beta chains listed below, sequenced in a study of blood T cells in healthy people across ages. A J-beta primer mix and a sample-barcoded 5' primer were used in a second PCR of roughly 6 to 11 cycles. TCRdb re-called the 5' RACE reads through MiXCR, storing one row per CDR3 protein. This table holds fewer than 1.5 million distinct CDR3 sequences, around two fifths found once. The sample was blood. The receptors originated from a woman younger than 35 in good health.

Concerning this clonotype: The junction shows a germline mismatch at one end, possibly a read error. The CDR3, as DNA: TGTGCCAGCAGCCCCGTTCAGGGCGTCTATAATTCACCCCCCCACTTT. Translated: CASSPVQGVYNSPPHF. This chain connects TRBV27 to TRBJ1-6, with D possibly matching TRBD1 (5 bases). Germline V gene lookup returns CDR1 MNHEY and CDR2 SMNVEV (reference sequence). CDR3 length equals 16 residues.

This chain connects TRBV12-3 or TRBV12-4 to TRBJ1-2; D is unclear. Trimming removed 3 bases at V and 8 bases at J, with 22 bases between. This CDR3 spans 16 amino acids. The CDR3 region has the DNA TGTGCCAGCAGTTTCAGCCTGGCAGCCGGTAATGACGGCTACACCTTC. Encoded protein: CASSFSLAAGNDGYTF.

There are a few counts of this clonotype. This chain connects TRBV3-1 to TRBJ1-4; no clear D gene. CDR1 LGHDT and CDR2 YNNKEL come from the germline V gene (reference sequence). The V end lost 5 bases, the J end lost 2 bases, and 6 bases lay between the germline ends. The CDR3 contains 13 residues. CDR3 DNA sequence: TGTGCCAGCAGCGATGCTACTAATGAAAAACTGTTTTTT. The encoded protein is CASSDATNEKLFF.

The chain employs TRBV19 and TRBJ2-5; D gene ambiguous. Trimming stripped 7 bases from V and 0 bases from J, with 9 bases between. Germline V gene lookup returns CDR1 LNHDA and CDR2 SQIVND (reference sequence). The CDR3 runs to 13 residues. In nucleotides, the CDR3 is TGTGCCAGTAAAAGAATAAACCAAGAGACCCAGTACTTC. This translates into CASKRINQETQYF.

The chain recombines TRBV6-6 with TRBJ1-2, with D tentatively TRBD1 (5 bases). The CDR3 consists of 11 residues. In germline, CDR1 is MNHNY, CDR2 SVGAGI (reference sequence). V dropped 1 base and J dropped 13 bases, with 10 bases sitting between them. CDR3 nucleotide sequence: TGTGCCAGCAGTTACTTAGCAGGGAGCACCTTC. It encodes CASSYLAGSTF.

The chain employs TRBV20-1 and TRBJ1-2, with TRBD1 as a possible D gene (6 bases). V was clipped by 6 bases and J by 5 bases, with 16 bases between them. This CDR3 has 13 amino acids. From germline, CDR1 is DFQATT and CDR2 SNEGSKA (reference sequence). The CDR3 nucleotides are TGCAGTGCGCCAGCGACAGGCACATATGGCTACACCTTC. Its translation is CSAPATGTYGYTF.

This clonotype was seen a few times. The genes are TRBV4-1 and TRBJ2-3; 11 bases fit TRBD2. CDR3 length: 18 residues. Germline lookup yields CDR1 MGHRA and CDR2 YSYEKL. Trimming took 5 bases from V and 4 from J; bases not matched to a gene: 14. The CDR3 sequence is CASSASLISSGRSDTQYF. The CDR3 bases are TGCGCCAGCAGCGCGTCACTTATTTCTAGCGGGAGGTCAGATACGCAGTATTTT.

This chain connects TRBV20-1 to TRBJ2-3; a possible D gene is TRBD1 (6 bases). The CDR3 is made up of 15 amino acids. Germline V gene sequence: CDR1 DFQATT, CDR2 SNEGSKA (reference sequence). The V end was cut by 0 bases, the J end by 1 base, with 11 bases between. The CDR3 region is CSAREGAGGTDTQYF. In DNA form, the CDR3 reads TGCAGTGCTAGAGAGGGGGCCGGGGGCACAGATACGCAGTATTTT.

The V call is TRBV12-3 or TRBV12-4, the J call TRBJ2-5; D might be TRBD1 or TRBD2, each matching 5 bases. Deletions cut 6 bases from V and 1 base from J, with 15 bases between. This CDR3 is built from 15 residues. The CDR3 loop is CASSPNRGSQETQYF. The CDR3 nucleotides read TGTGCCAGCAGCCCTAACCGGGGCAGCCAAGAGACCCAGTACTTC.